This T cell receptor (beta chain) stems from a study of regulatory T cells in long-lasting Graves disease. As for the study in general: Positivity for TSH receptor antibodies plus over 5 years of antithyroid drugs meant persistent Graves' disease.

This clonotype has at least ten counts. The antigen remains unidentified. Time point described: persistent/refractory GD, antithyroid drugs over 5 years with positive TRAb. RNA isolated from PBMCs was used to make the TCR library. Study results and caveats: It was in persistent disease that TRBV28, TRBJ1-2 and TRBJ2-5 were favored.

With V trimmed by 6 bases and J by 4 bases, 4 bases remained unmatched. The CDR3 is made up of 13 amino acids. CDR3 regions were amplified by Arm-PCR using iRepertoire HTBI primers to build TCR beta libraries. Original processing methods: Looking across samples, the authors found approximately 60 TRBV and 14 to 15 TRBJ segments. In TCRdb, the multiplex PCR reads were re-called with MiXCR into one record per CDR3 protein. TCRdb assigned the V and J calls; the authors' analysis was not used. The sample yields about 470,000 distinct CDR3 sequences, about 20% seen once. The sequence was collected from a female donor with Graves disease. The source was peripheral blood mononuclear cells (PBMCs), collected when the disease was refractory, from a patient treated with antithyroid drugs. The V gene is TRBV12-3 or TRBV12-4, the J gene TRBJ2-5; TRBD1 matches at 8 bases. The CDR3 DNA reads as TGTGCCAGCAGCTTGACAGGGGTAGAGACCCAGTACTTC. Its protein product is CASSLTGVETQYF.